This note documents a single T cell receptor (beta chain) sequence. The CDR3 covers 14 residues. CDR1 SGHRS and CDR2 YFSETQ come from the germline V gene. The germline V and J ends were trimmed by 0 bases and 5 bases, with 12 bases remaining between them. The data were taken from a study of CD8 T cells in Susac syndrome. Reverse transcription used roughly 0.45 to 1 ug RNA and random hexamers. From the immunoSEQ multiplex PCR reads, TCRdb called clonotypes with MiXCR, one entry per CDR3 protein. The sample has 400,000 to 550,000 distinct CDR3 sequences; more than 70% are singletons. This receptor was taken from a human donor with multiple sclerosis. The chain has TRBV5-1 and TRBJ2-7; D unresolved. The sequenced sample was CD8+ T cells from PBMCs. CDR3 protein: CASSLEAVFNEQYF. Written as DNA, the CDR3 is TGCGCCAGCAGCTTGGAAGCTGTGTTCAACGAGCAGTACTTC.